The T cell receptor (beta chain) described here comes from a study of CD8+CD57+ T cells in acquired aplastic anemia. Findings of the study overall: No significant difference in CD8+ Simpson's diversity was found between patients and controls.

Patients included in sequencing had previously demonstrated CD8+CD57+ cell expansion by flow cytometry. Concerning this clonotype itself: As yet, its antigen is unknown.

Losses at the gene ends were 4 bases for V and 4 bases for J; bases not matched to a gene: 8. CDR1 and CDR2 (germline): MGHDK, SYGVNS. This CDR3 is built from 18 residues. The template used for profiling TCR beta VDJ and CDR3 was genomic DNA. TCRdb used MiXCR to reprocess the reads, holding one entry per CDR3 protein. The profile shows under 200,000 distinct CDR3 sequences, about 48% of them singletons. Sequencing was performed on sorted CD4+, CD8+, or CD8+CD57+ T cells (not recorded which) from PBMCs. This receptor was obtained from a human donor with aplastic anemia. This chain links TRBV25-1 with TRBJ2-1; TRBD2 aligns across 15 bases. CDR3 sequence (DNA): TGTGCCAGCAGTGGATTCGGGACTAGCGGGAGGAGATACAATGAGCAGTTCTTC. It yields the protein CASSGFGTSGRRYNEQFF.